The sequence of this TCR beta chain was determined in a study of blood T cell repertoires in COVID-19. Study summary: The samples span acute and convalescent COVID-19 from the United States, Italy and Spain. PBMCs, B-cell-depleted T cells, or T cells provided the cDNA or gDNA that made up the material.

Seattle patient enrollment occurred during active infection, with longitudinal follow-up thereafter. How the authors handled the data: Estimation of nucleated cell counts relied on the amplification of reference gene primers. Sequencing used immunoSEQ multiplex PCR; TCRdb keeps in-frame clones, though not all of them. That table supplies the V and J calls and clone size; D and trimming were determined from the DNA. The profile covers around 260,000 clones, with roughly 88% appearing a single time and 0.87% taken by the ten largest. The CDR3 runs 12 residues. The germline V gene has CDR1 MNHNY and CDR2 SVGAGI (reference sequence). V lost 2 bases to trimming and J lost 3 bases, with 5 bases between them.

This TCR came from a human donor with COVID-19, enrolled during active disease. The donor label of this sample is uncertain. The chain links TRBV6-6 to TRBJ2-7; TRBD2 might be the D (5 bases). Sample: peripheral blood. The CDR3 DNA reads as TGTGCCAGCAGTTACGAGGGCTACGAGCAGTACTTC. Translated, it gives CASSYEGYEQYF.